The TCR beta chain under discussion was sequenced for a study of blood T cell repertoires in COVID-19. Across the study: COVID-19 samples collected from the United States, Italy and Spain covered acute and convalescent phases. Sources were T cells, B-cell-depleted T cells, or PBMCs; the material itself was cDNA or gDNA.

CDR3 length: 14 amino acids. J gave up 5 bases and V 5 bases, and 2 bases lay outside the gene matches. Germline V gives CDR1 ENHRY, CDR2 SYGVKD. This clone was recorded only once. Original data processing: Using reference gene primer amplification, nucleated cell counts were estimated. Using immunoSEQ multiplex PCR, the repertoire was profiled, and TCRdb retains in-frame clones only, with some absent. D and trimming were read from the DNA, whereas the V and J calls and clone size are those reported in that table. The data show about 250,000 clones, about 86% seen once. The sequence came from a man of 80 years or more with acute or convalescent COVID-19. Source material: peripheral blood. This chain links TRBV10-3 with TRBJ2-2; 10 bases align to TRBD1. The CDR3 is CAISQGQGTGELFF. In DNA, the CDR3 is TGTGCCATCAGTCAGGGACAGGGGACCGGGGAGCTGTTTTTT.